This T cell receptor beta chain was sequenced in a study of T cell clonotyping in hematopoietic cell transplantation (dated by TCRdb to about 2021). Study-wide context: A total of 150 or so blood samples were gathered in the study from roughly 40 consecutive transplant recipients along with their related donors. Patients were recruited between late 2015 and 2017 and followed until September 2020 or death. General study outcomes and caveats: Inverse Simpson Index values from donors and from recipients before transplant predicted broader TCR repertoire diversity after transplant. Only a small fraction of recipient repertoires overlapped donor repertoires, with over 97% appearing de novo at the given depth. Sample size was limited, and cells were not sorted, so CD4 and CD8 repertoire contributions could not be separated. After transplant, TCR diversity in recipients dropped, and pathologically expanded clonotypes climbed progressively between day 30 and day 180.

A word on this clone: The antigen it recognizes is unknown. The sample holds no much larger clone one base away, and base qualities are not on file.

TCR beta CDR3 regions were amplified from genomic DNA with the immunoSEQ assay, a bias-controlled multiplex PCR using V- and J-specific primers. A proprietary barcode and Illumina adapter sequences were added to the CDR3 amplicons in a second PCR step. CDR3 libraries were sequenced on an Illumina MiSeq instrument. In the original analysis: immunoSEQ Analyzer 3.0 was used for export and quality control, with R Bioconductor and Immunarch used for downstream analyses. Only productive rearrangements in the normalized downsampled data set were used to calculate repertoire metrics. In the normalized cohort, a clonotype counted as pathologically expanded if the clonotype was larger than 5 templates. Repertoire diversity was measured with the Inverse Simpson Index. The non-normalized data set was used for CMV-specificity analyses so that all clonotypes could be captured. TCRdb limited this immuneACCESS table to in-frame rearrangements with V and J called. A share of clones is missing; checked studies link under half to unresolved V genes, and the rest is unexplained. From that table come the V and J calls and clone size; the DNA was used to work out D and trimming. The sample table shows some 40,000 clones, and approximately 95% are seen once. 0.85% to 1% of the sample goes to the ten largest clones.

Blood samples for TCR beta sequencing were provided by related transplant donors. Nuclei Lysis Solution was used to extract genomic DNA from fresh or cryopreserved unfractionated peripheral blood mononuclear cells. Trimming at the junction amounts to 0 bases on V and 7 bases on J, and the germline ends lie 5 bases apart. The CDR3 contains 12 residues, cysteine and phenylalanine counted. The retained sequence is limited to the CDR3, 36 bases, with the frame set at the first base. CDR1 and CDR2, per the germline V gene, are SGHRS and YFSETQ. The V and J genes are TRBV5-1 and TRBJ1-5; possibly the D gene is TRBD1, per 5 matching bases. The receptor's source is a young man in good health. Some clones in this sample may be carry-over from other donors' samples. Material for sequencing was peripheral blood mononuclear cells. The nucleotides are TGCGCCAGCAGCTTGGAGGGGCAGCCCCAGCATTTT. It codes for CASSLEGQPQHF. The variable domain in full, with residues beyond the CDR3 obtained from the reference TRBV5-1 and TRBJ1-5 genes, is KAGVTQTPRYLIKTRGQQVTLSCSPISGHRSVSWYQQTPGQGLQFLFEYFSETQRNKGNFPGRFSGRQFSNSRSEMNVSTLELGDSALYLCASSLEGQPQHFGDGTRLSIL.